This T cell receptor (beta chain) was obtained from a study of vaccination and CD4 T cells after COVID-19. The overall study: The BNT162b2 or mRNA-1273 vaccine was given to participants in two doses. Following dose two, a median approximately 74 days (range 14 to 241) passed before post-vaccine samples were taken. Study-level findings and limits: The median proportion of reactive clones detected only post-vaccination in convalescent patients was around 86%. Median reactive clonotypes, those recognizing SARS-CoV-2, rose from around 21 to 38, not significantly.

The assay that was used to sequence DNA from cultured CD4+ T cells was the Oncomine TCR Beta short-read assay. TCRdb reprocessed the PCR reads with MiXCR, giving one entry per CDR3 protein. In the table there are approximately 16,000 distinct CDR3 sequences, about 35% of which are singletons. CDR3 size: 15 residues. The germline V gene encodes CDR1 SGHRS and CDR2 YFSETQ. Trimming removed 6 bases at V and 0 bases at J, with 14 bases between. Sample share makes this clonotype medium-sized. Its antigen remains unidentified. The treatment denotes: roughly 11-day PBMC culture with coronavirus spike peptide pools or control peptides (ViraFEST assay).

The source material was cultured CD4+ T cells from blood. The clonotype was recovered from a human donor with COVID-19. The J gene is TRBJ2-3, the V gene TRBV5-1; no reliable D call. In DNA, the CDR3 is TGCGCCAGCAAGGAATACAGTTCTAGCACAGATACGCAGTATTTT. Translating gives CASKEYSSSTDTQYF. Combining the CDR3 with reference TRBV5-1 and TRBJ2-3 gives the whole variable domain KAGVTQTPRYLIKTRGQQVTLSCSPISGHRSVSWYQQTPGQGLQFLFEYFSETQRNKGNFPGRFSGRQFSNSRSEMNVSTLELGDSALYLCASKEYSSSTDTQYFGPGTRLTVL.